These 20 T cell receptor beta chains were all obtained from the same sample, sequenced in a study of blood T cell repertoires in COVID-19. The repertoire was sequenced with immunoSEQ multiplex PCR; TCRdb's copy has only in-frame clones and lacks some. The sample gives fewer than 250,000 clones, about 84% of which show up once; roughly 2% is in the top ten. The specimen sequenced was PBMCs or T cells enriched from blood (not recorded which). The receptors were gathered from a woman between 50 and 59 years old who had recovered from COVID-19.

This sequence joins TRBV28 and TRBJ2-4; a weak D match, TRBD1 (6 bases). Looked up from germline, CDR1 is MDHEN and CDR2 is SYDVKM. The V gene lost 7 bases and the J gene lost 8 bases, with 18 bases spanning the gap. The CDR3 length is 14 residues. For the CDR3, the DNA is TGTGCCAGCACCCTGTTCAGGGGCCGGGACATTCAGTACTTC. Amino acids: CASTLFRGRDIQYF.

The CDR3 DNA sequence: TGTGCCAGCAGTTTTCAGGAATCTGGGGCCAACGTCCTGACTTTC. It yields the protein CASSFQESGANVLTF. The chain recombines TRBV27 with TRBJ2-6; no firm D call. In germline, CDR1 is MNHEY, CDR2 SMNVEV (reference sequence). The length of the CDR3 is 15 residues. V was shortened by 3 bases and J by 1 base, with 7 bases between the two germline ends.

The chain recombines TRBV5-4 with TRBJ2-1, with D maybe TRBD1 (6 bases). Germline CDR1 reads SGHNT; CDR2 reads YYREEE (reference sequence). CDR3 length: 14 residues. Trimming removed 2 bases from V and 5 bases from J, with 11 bases in between. CDR3: CASSFSTGNNEQFF. The CDR3 nucleotides read TGTGCCAGCAGCTTTTCTACAGGGAACAATGAGCAGTTCTTC.

This chain connects TRBV5-1 to TRBJ1-2; perhaps TRBD1 as D (6 bases). In germline, CDR1 is SGHRS, CDR2 YFSETQ. The CDR3 is made up of 13 amino acids. Trimming cost V 0 bases and J 10 bases, with 13 bases left between them. For the CDR3, the DNA is TGCGCCAGCAGCTTGGACAGGGTGGGTGACTACACCTTC. Translating gives CASSLDRVGDYTF.

V is TRBV14 and J is TRBJ2-7; TRBD2 matches at 8 bases. Germline V CDR1 and CDR2: SGHDN, FVKESK. Trimming at V came to 3 bases and at J to 3 bases, leaving 4 bases not matched to a gene. This CDR3 is built from 14 residues. The CDR3 sequence: CASSQGLGIYEQYF. As DNA, the CDR3 is TGTGCCAGCAGCCAGGGACTAGGGATCTACGAGCAGTACTTC.

The chain couples TRBV7-2 to TRBJ2-7, with D maybe TRBD2 (7 bases). Germline CDR1 SGHTA, CDR2 FQGNSA. Trimming took off 8 bases at V and 11 bases at J, with 28 bases between the two ends. The CDR3 contains 15 residues. The CDR3 sequence: CASFFGGPGLSLEYF. As DNA, the CDR3 is TGTGCCAGCTTCTTCGGGGGCCCGGGACTAAGTTTGGAGTACTTC.

The rearrangement joins TRBV5-1 to TRBJ1-1, with 7 bases fitting TRBD1. Germline CDR1 reads SGHRS; CDR2 reads YFSETQ. The CDR3 has 15 amino acids. Trimming at V came to 1 base and at J to 1 base, leaving 4 bases not matched to a gene. Here the CDR3 reads CASSLLGTANTEAFF. CDR3 sequence (DNA): TGCGCCAGCAGCTTGCTAGGGACAGCGAACACTGAAGCTTTCTTT. Together with reference TRBV5-1 and TRBJ1-1, the CDR3 gives the full variable domain: KAGVTQTPRYLIKTRGQQVTLSCSPISGHRSVSWYQQTPGQGLQFLFEYFSETQRNKGNFPGRFSGRQFSNSRSEMNVSTLELGDSALYLCASSLLGTANTEAFFGQGTRLTVV.

A single count supports this clone. The chain links TRBV7-2 to TRBJ1-5, with 11 positions matching TRBD1. The CDR3 is 16 residues long. In germline, CDR1 is SGHTA, CDR2 FQGNSA. The trim removed 1 base at V and 4 bases at J, leaving 3 bases unmatched. Written as DNA, the CDR3 is TGTGCCAGCAGCTTAGGGGGGACAGGGGGGAATCAGCCCCAGCATTTT. Translating it yields CASSLGGTGGNQPQHF.

As to this clone: The junction differs from germline at one of its ends, possibly a read error. The chain recombines TRBV12-5 with TRBJ2-2; 8 positions match TRBD2. Germline CDR1 reads LGHNT; CDR2 reads FRNRAP. This CDR3 has 13 residues. The CDR3 region has the DNA TGCGCTAGTGGTCCGAGCGGGGGCGGGGAGCTGTTTTTT. Translated: CASGPSGGGELFF.

V usage is TRBV27 and J usage is TRBJ2-2, with 11 bases lining up with TRBD2. The CDR3 runs 16 residues. Germline assignment: CDR1 MNHEY and CDR2 SMNVEV (reference sequence). V trimming: 5 bases; J trimming: 0 bases; junction bases outside the gene matches: 2. The CDR3 DNA sequence: TGTGCCAGCAGTGCTAGCGGGAGGACGAACACCGGGGAGCTGTTTTTT. This encodes CASSASGRTNTGELFF.

The rearrangement uses TRBV5-4 and TRBJ2-2; TRBD1 might be the D (6 bases). Deletions cut 4 bases from V and 3 bases from J, with 13 bases between. This CDR3 has 15 residues. Germline lookup yields CDR1 SGHNT and CDR2 YYREEE (reference sequence). This CDR3 reads CASSPLGADTGELFF. For the CDR3, the DNA is TGTGCCAGCAGCCCGTTGGGGGCCGACACCGGGGAGCTGTTTTTT.

The CDR3 here is CAWDRDRAQPQHF. CDR3 DNA: TGTGCCTGGGACCGGGACAGGGCTCAGCCCCAGCATTTT. V and J are TRBV30 and TRBJ1-5; 9 bases fit TRBD1. Germline CDR1 GTSNPN, CDR2 SVGIG (reference sequence). V trimming: 5 bases; J trimming: 6 bases; junction bases outside the gene matches: 5. CDR3 length: 13 amino acids.

This clone was detected only a few times. The CDR3 region has the DNA TGTGCCAGCAGCCCTGGGACAGGGGTAGAGGGCTACACCTTC. It yields the protein CASSPGTGVEGYTF. The gene calls are TRBV5-4 and TRBJ1-2, with 10 bases aligning to TRBD1. CDR1 is SGHNT and CDR2 is YYREEE in the germline V gene (reference sequence). CDR3 size: 14 residues. V gave up 4 bases and J gave up 8 bases; unmatched junction bases: 8.

This clone is classed as medium-sized (0.01 to 0.1%). The rearrangement uses TRBV6-4 and TRBJ1-6; D gene unclear. Per germline, CDR1 MRHNA and CDR2 SNTAGT. This CDR3 region has 13 residues. Trimming removed 3 bases at V and 5 bases at J, with 5 bases between. The CDR3 DNA reads as TGTGCCAGCAGTGAGTCCGATAATTCACCCCTCCACTTT. Protein: CASSESDNSPLHF.

The chain links TRBV10-3 to TRBJ2-7, with D unclear. Deletions cut 2 bases from V and 7 bases from J, with 9 bases between. Germline assignment: CDR1 ENHRY and CDR2 SYGVKD. CDR3 size: 12 residues. DNA of the CDR3: TGTGCCATCAGTGAGGGCTTCGCTGAGCAGTACTTC. Translation: CAISEGFAEQYF.

This clone showed up just a few times. This rearrangement joins TRBV28 to TRBJ2-7, with D possibly matching TRBD2 (6 bases). CDR1 is MDHEN and CDR2 is SYDVKM in the germline V gene. The CDR3 covers 14 residues. V was shortened by 8 bases and J by 3 bases, with 17 bases between the two germline ends. The CDR3 spells CASGWTNQIYEQYF. The CDR3 DNA sequence: TGTGCCAGCGGGTGGACTAACCAGATCTACGAGCAGTACTTC.

The rearrangement links TRBV7-9 to TRBJ2-3; TRBD2 matches 7 bases. The trim removed 5 bases at V and 6 bases at J, leaving 20 bases unmatched. CDR1 and CDR2 from the germline V gene are SEHNR and FQNEAQ (reference sequence). The CDR3 covers 18 residues. The CDR3 DNA sequence: TGTGCCAGCAGCCCGAGAAAGCGGGAAGGGGCTGGGAGTGATACGCAGTATTTT. It encodes CASSPRKREGAGSDTQYF. Variable domain in full (rest from reference TRBV7-9 and TRBJ2-3): DTGVSQNPRHKITKRGQNVTFRCDPISEHNRLYWYRQTLGQGPEFLTYFQNEAQLEKSRLLSDRFSAERPKGSFSTLEIQRTEQGDSAMYLCASSPRKREGAGSDTQYFGPGTRLTVL.

A note on this clone: Its ends do not fully match the called genes, so a read error is possible. This sequence joins TRBV7-7 and TRBJ2-3; 8 bases are shared with TRBD2. The germline CDR1 and CDR2 sequences are SSHAT and FNYEAQ (reference sequence). The CDR3 spans 16 residues. Here the CDR3 reads CASSVGLAPGTDTQYF. CDR3 sequence (DNA): TGTGCTAGCAGCGTCGGACTAGCCCCTGGCACAGATACGCAGTATTTT.

This clone was found once. V and J are TRBV7-2 and TRBJ1-2, with no clear D. Germline CDR1 and CDR2: SGHTA and FQGNSA. The CDR3 extends over 16 amino acids. Trimming removed 5 bases from V and 4 bases from J, with 20 bases in between. CDR3 sequence (DNA): TGTGCCAGCAGCCCTAGAGGTCTGGAGTCGGGCTATGGCTACACCTTC. Residues: CASSPRGLESGYGYTF.

The V call is TRBV28, the J call TRBJ1-4; D is ambiguous. The CDR3 is 12 residues long. Germline CDR1 MDHEN, CDR2 SYDVKM. The V end was cut by 2 bases, the J end by 10 bases, with 8 bases between. Here the CDR3 DNA reads TGTGCCAGCAGTTTAGTCCGGGGAAAACTGTTTTTT. Translating gives CASSLVRGKLFF.